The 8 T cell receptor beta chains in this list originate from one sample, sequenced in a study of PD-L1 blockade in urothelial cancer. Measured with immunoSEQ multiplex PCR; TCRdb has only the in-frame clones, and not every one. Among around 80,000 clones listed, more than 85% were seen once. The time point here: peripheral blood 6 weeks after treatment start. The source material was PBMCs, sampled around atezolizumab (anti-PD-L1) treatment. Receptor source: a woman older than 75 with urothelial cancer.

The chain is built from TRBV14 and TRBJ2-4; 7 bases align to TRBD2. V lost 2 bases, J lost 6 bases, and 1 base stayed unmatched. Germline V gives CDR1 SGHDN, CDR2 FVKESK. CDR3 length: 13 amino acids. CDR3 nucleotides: TGTGCCAGCAGCCAAACGGGGGGAAACATTCAGTACTTC. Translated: CASSQTGGNIQYF. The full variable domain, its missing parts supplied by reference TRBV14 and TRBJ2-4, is EAGVTQFPSHSVIEKGQTVTLRCDPISGHDNLYWYRRVMGKEIKFLLHFVKESKQDESGMPNNRFLAERTGGTYSTLKVQPAELEDSGVYFCASSQTGGNIQYFGAGTRLSVL.

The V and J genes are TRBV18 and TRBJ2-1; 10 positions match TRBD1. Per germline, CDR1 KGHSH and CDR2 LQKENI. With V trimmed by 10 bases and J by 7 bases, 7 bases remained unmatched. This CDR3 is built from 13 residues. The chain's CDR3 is CATLTGGRNEQFF. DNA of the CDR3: TGTGCCACTCTGACAGGGGGCAGGAATGAGCAGTTCTTC.

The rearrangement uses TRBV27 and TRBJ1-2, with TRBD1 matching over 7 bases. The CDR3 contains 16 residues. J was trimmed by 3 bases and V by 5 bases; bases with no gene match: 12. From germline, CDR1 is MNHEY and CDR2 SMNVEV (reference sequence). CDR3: CASSPGQALPYYGYTF. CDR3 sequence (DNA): TGTGCCAGCAGTCCTGGACAGGCGCTGCCATACTATGGCTACACCTTC.

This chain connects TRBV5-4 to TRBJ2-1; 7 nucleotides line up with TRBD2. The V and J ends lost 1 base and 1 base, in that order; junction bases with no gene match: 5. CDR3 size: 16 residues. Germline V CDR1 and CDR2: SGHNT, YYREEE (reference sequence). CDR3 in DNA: TGTGCCAGCAGCTTGTCGAAACTAGCGTCCTACAATGAGCAGTTCTTC. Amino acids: CASSLSKLASYNEQFF.

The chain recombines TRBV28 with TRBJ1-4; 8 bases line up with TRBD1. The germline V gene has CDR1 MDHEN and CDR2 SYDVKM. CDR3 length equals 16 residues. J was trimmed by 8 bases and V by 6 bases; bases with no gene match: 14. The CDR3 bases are TGTGCCAGCAGATATAGGCCAGGACAGGGTAGGGAAAAACTGTTTTTT. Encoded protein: CASRYRPGQGREKLFF.

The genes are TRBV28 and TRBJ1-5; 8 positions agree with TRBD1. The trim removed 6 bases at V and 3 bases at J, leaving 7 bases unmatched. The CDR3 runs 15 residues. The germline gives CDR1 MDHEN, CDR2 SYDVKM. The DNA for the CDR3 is TGTGCCAGCAGAGGACAGGGTGGGAACAATCAGCCCCAGCATTTT. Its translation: CASRGQGGNNQPQHF.

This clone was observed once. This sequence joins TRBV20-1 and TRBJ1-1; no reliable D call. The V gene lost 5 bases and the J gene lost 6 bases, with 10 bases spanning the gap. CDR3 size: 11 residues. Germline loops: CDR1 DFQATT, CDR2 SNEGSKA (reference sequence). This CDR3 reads CSAPGFPEAFF. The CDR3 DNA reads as TGCAGTGCTCCGGGTTTCCCTGAAGCTTTCTTT.

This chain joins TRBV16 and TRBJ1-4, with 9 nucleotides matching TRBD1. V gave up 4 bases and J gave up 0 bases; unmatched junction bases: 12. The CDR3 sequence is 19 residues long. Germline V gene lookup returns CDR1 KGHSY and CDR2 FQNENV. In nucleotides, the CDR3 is TGTGCCAGCAGCCTACGTTCTTGGGGACAGGGTGCAACTAATGAAAAACTGTTTTTT. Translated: CASSLRSWGQGATNEKLFF.